Presented here are 3 T cell receptor beta chains from one specimen sequenced in a study of cytomegalovirus exposure and HLA in healthy donors. With 60 Vbeta and 13 Jbeta primers, the PCR was carried out. Profiling relied on immunoSEQ multiplex PCR, and the TCRdb table lists in-frame clones only, not all of them. There are around 170,000 clones in the sample; over 75% occur only once, and 0.5% to 0.55% lies in the top ten. Sequencing was performed on PBMCs. All receptors derive from a woman aged 45-65 years in good health and CMV-seronegative.

This chain joins TRBV10-3 and TRBJ2-3; 8 nucleotides agree with TRBD2. Germline values: CDR1 ENHRY, CDR2 SYGVKD. V lost 6 bases and J lost 1; bases outside the gene matches: 12. The CDR3 spans 17 residues. The chain's CDR3 is CAISVPAGGRGTDTQYF. In DNA form, the CDR3 reads TGTGCCATCAGCGTGCCCGCGGGGGGCCGAGGCACAGATACGCAGTATTTT.

This sequence joins TRBV6-6 and TRBJ1-6; weak D call: TRBD1 (5 bases). This CDR3 has 14 amino acids. The V gene's germline CDR1 is MNHNY and CDR2 SVGAGI (reference sequence). V was shortened by 0 bases and J by 14 bases, with 14 bases between the two germline ends. This chain's CDR3 is CASSYSQGEKALHF. CDR3 sequence (DNA): TGTGCCAGCAGTTACTCGCAGGGCGAAAAGGCCCTCCACTTT.

The chain joins TRBV6-4 to TRBJ2-5, with 9 positions matching TRBD1. Judging by the DNA end, TRBJ2-7 fits better; the J call may be wrong. The germline V gene encodes CDR1 MRHNA and CDR2 SNTAGT. The CDR3 runs 13 residues. CDR3: CARQGAQSYEQYF. The CDR3 nucleotides are TGTGCCAGACAGGGGGCACAGTCCTACGAGCAGTACTTC.